Listed below are T cell receptor beta chains from one sample, sequenced in a study of T cells after yellow fever vaccination. One entry per CDR3 protein, called by TCRdb with MiXCR from the 5' RACE reads. The repertoire holds 240,000 or so distinct CDR3 sequences, with roughly 7.2% as singletons. Sequences were derived from CD4+ T cells sorted from PBMCs, sampled 15 days after the yellow fever booster vaccination. The receptor set was obtained from a man aged 25-45 years who received the YFV17D yellow fever vaccine. CDR3s include the opening cysteine and the closing phenylalanine or tryptophan. Each record gives: J gene, V gene, D gene, clone size, CDR3 protein, CDR3 DNA. The D gene is left open where the match is weak. The size entry is marked missing in some rows and otherwise reads once, few, many or a size class.

TRBJ1-4	TRBV7-2	-	few	CASSPQRGDFNEKLFF	TGTGCCAGCAGCCCCCAACGGGGAGACTTCAATGAAAAACTGTTTTTT
TRBJ1-5	TRBV19	-	few	CASSAPGENQPQHF	TGTGCCAGTAGTGCCCCGGGGGAAAATCAGCCCCAGCATTTT
TRBJ2-7	TRBV7-2	TRBD2	-	CASGSTSASYEQYF	TGTGCCAGCGGATCCACTAGCGCCTCCTACGAGCAGTACTTC
TRBJ1-5	TRBV19	-	few	CATTEKSLSPQHF	TGTGCCACTACAGAGAAGAGTTTATCGCCCCAGCATTTT
TRBJ2-1	TRBV20-1	TRBD2	-	CSAKKYLAGRDNEQFF	TGCAGTGCTAAAAAGTACCTAGCGGGAAGGGACAATGAGCAGTTCTTC
TRBJ1-1	TRBV5-4	TRBD1	-	CASSARQGEAFF	TGTGCCAGCAGCGCCAGACAGGGTGAAGCTTTCTTT
TRBJ2-7	TRBV6-2/TRBV6-3	TRBD2	-	CASTKLGLAISYEQYF	TGTGCCAGCACCAAACTGGGACTAGCTATCTCCTACGAGCAGTACTTC
TRBJ2-1	TRBV20-1	-	few	CSARRDFEGFEQFF	TGCAGTGCTCGCCGGGACTTCGAAGGGTTTGAGCAGTTCTTC
TRBJ2-5	TRBV5-6	-	few	CASSSKVGETQYF	TGTGCCAGCAGCTCGAAGGTGGGAGAGACCCAGTACTTC
TRBJ2-5	TRBV5-1	-	many	CASSSSDPRGETQYF	TGCGCCAGCAGCTCAAGTGACCCCCGTGGGGAGACCCAGTACTTC
TRBJ1-2	TRBV29-1	-	few	CSVVRDGYTF	TGCAGCGTTGTCAGGGATGGCTACACCTTC
TRBJ2-2	TRBV29-1	-	few	CSVESRPGELFF	TGCAGCGTTGAGAGCCGTCCCGGGGAGCTGTTTTTT
TRBJ2-5	TRBV7-2	TRBD1	-	CASSAPETGQETQYF	TGTGCCAGCAGCGCCCCGGAGACAGGGCAAGAGACCCAGTACTTC
TRBJ2-6	TRBV18	-	-	CASSPMSSGANVLTF	TGTGCCAGCTCACCAATGAGCTCTGGGGCCAACGTCCTGACTTTC
TRBJ2-7	TRBV7-2	TRBD2	many	CASSLEGTSGSYEQYF	TGTGCCAGCAGCTTAGAAGGCACTAGCGGGAGCTACGAGCAGTACTTC
TRBJ1-3	TRBV7-9	-	-	CASSLELSEGGNTIYF	TGTGCCAGCAGCTTAGAGCTCTCCGAAGGTGGAAACACCATATATTTT
TRBJ2-1	TRBV12-3/TRBV12-4	-	few	CASSFRQGKRNEQFF	TGTGCCAGCAGCTTTCGGCAGGGGAAGAGGAATGAGCAGTTCTTC
TRBJ1-3	TRBV5-1	TRBD1	many	CASSVSTGVGNTIYF	TGCGCCAGCAGCGTCTCGACAGGGGTTGGAAACACCATATATTTT
TRBJ2-5	TRBV5-8	TRBD1	-	CASSLGQGGLVTQYF	TGTGCCAGCAGCCTGGGACAGGGGGGTTTGGTGACCCAGTACTTC
TRBJ2-1	TRBV10-2	-	-	CASSARLLDVMSEQFF	TGCGCCAGCAGTGCGCGCCTCCTGGACGTAATGAGTGAGCAGTTCTTC
TRBJ2-7	TRBV29-1	-	many	CSVIPADGVYEQYF	TGCAGCGTGATTCCAGCGGATGGGGTCTACGAGCAGTACTTC
TRBJ2-2	TRBV5-6	-	many	CASSPLFGGSGTGELFF	TGTGCCAGCAGCCCCCTCTTCGGAGGGAGTGGAACCGGGGAGCTGTTTTTT
TRBJ2-5	TRBV5-4	-	few	CASSMVGQETQYF	TGTGCCAGCAGTATGGTGGGTCAAGAGACCCAGTACTTC
TRBJ1-2	TRBV20-1	-	few	CSARGPLTYGYTF	TGCAGTGCTAGGGGCCCTTTGACTTATGGCTACACCTTC
TRBJ1-3	TRBV5-1	-	few	CASSMDGTSSGNTIYF	TGCGCCAGCAGCATGGACGGCACCTCCTCTGGAAACACCATATATTTT
TRBJ2-2	TRBV4-3	-	-	CASSLVRGTGELFF	TGCGCCAGCAGCCTAGTGAGGGGCACCGGGGAGCTGTTTTTT
TRBJ2-5	TRBV5-6	-	few	CASSYYRGTQETQYF	TGTGCCAGCAGCTACTATCGGGGAACCCAAGAGACCCAGTACTTC
TRBJ1-4	TRBV7-2	-	few	CASSLAPQLGEKLFF	TGTGCCAGCAGCTTAGCGCCTCAGCTAGGTGAAAAACTGTTTTTT
TRBJ2-3	TRBV15	-	few	CATSREDYTDTQYF	TGTGCCACCAGCAGAGAAGATTACACAGATACGCAGTATTTT
TRBJ2-1	TRBV7-2	-	-	CASSLVVRSSYNEQFF	TGTGCCAGCAGCTTAGTAGTCCGCAGCTCCTACAATGAGCAGTTCTTC
TRBJ2-3	TRBV20-1	TRBD1	few	CSASRDRASSTQYF	TGCAGTGCTTCGCGGGACAGGGCTTCTAGTACGCAGTATTTT
TRBJ2-7	TRBV4-3	-	many	CASSHAPGPYYEQYF	TGCGCCAGCAGCCATGCTCCGGGACCGTACTACGAGCAGTACTTC
TRBJ2-4	TRBV12-3/TRBV12-4	TRBD2	-	CASSLAAEKNIQYF	TGTGCCAGCAGTCTAGCGGCTGAGAAAAACATTCAGTACTTC
TRBJ2-7	TRBV6-5	-	few	CASSYSFSGTYEQYF	TGTGCCAGCAGTTACTCTTTTAGCGGCACCTACGAGCAGTACTTC
TRBJ2-1	TRBV15	-	-	CATSVDFTLHEQFF	TGTGCCACCAGCGTAGACTTTACCCTTCATGAGCAGTTCTTC
TRBJ1-1	TRBV14	-	few	CASSQAQQGRRNTEAFF	TGTGCCAGCAGCCAAGCTCAGCAGGGACGAAGGAACACTGAAGCTTTCTTT
TRBJ2-7	TRBV7-2	-	many	CASSSPVSGYEQYF	TGTGCCAGCAGCTCCCCGGTAAGCGGTTACGAGCAGTACTTC
TRBJ2-3	TRBV7-2	TRBD1	many	CASSPQGRTDTQYF	TGTGCCAGCAGCCCACAGGGGCGCACAGATACGCAGTATTTT
TRBJ1-6	TRBV23-1	-	few	CASSQVQSGSPLHF	TGCGCCAGCAGTCAAGTACAATCAGGGTCACCCCTCCACTTT
TRBJ2-5	TRBV7-9	TRBD2	-	CASSRGLAGKETQYF	TGTGCCAGCAGCCGGGGACTAGCGGGAAAAGAGACCCAGTACTTC
TRBJ1-2	TRBV27	-	few	CASSSGRPYGYTF	TGTGCCAGCAGTTCGGGACGGCCCTATGGCTACACCTTC
TRBJ2-3	TRBV29-1	-	-	CSVAGAGNTDTQYF	TGCAGCGTTGCTGGGGCAGGCAACACAGATACGCAGTATTTT
TRBJ2-5	TRBV2	TRBD1	-	CASRDRGMQTQYF	TGTGCCAGCAGAGACAGGGGAATGCAGACCCAGTACTTC
TRBJ2-3	TRBV20-1	TRBD2	few	CSANLGTSFAQYF	TGCAGTGCTAACCTCGGGACTAGCTTTGCGCAGTATTTT
TRBJ2-6	TRBV29-1	TRBD1	few	CSVEALGTGEISGANVLTF	TGCAGCGTTGAAGCTCTTGGGACAGGGGAAATCTCTGGGGCCAACGTCCTGACTTTC
TRBJ2-1	TRBV7-7	TRBD2	many	CASSSGTSAYNEQFF	TGTGCTAGCAGCTCAGGGACTAGCGCCTACAATGAGCAGTTCTTC
TRBJ2-1	TRBV3-1	TRBD2	-	CASCQDLFSTSGKTNEQFF	TGTGCCTCCTGCCAAGATCTTTTTTCGACTAGCGGGAAGACCAATGAGCAGTTCTTC
TRBJ1-6	TRBV24-1	-	-	CATSRDGKSPLHF	TGTGCCACCTCCCGGGACGGGAAGTCACCCCTCCACTTT
TRBJ2-7	TRBV6-1	-	many	CASRRRVGNYEQYF	TGTGCCAGCCGGCGGAGAGTAGGTAACTACGAGCAGTACTTC
TRBJ2-3	TRBV6-5	-	few	CASSLGPQEDTQYF	TGTGCCAGCAGTTTGGGACCGCAGGAGGATACGCAGTATTTT
TRBJ2-1	TRBV20-1	-	many	CSASPGASYNEQFF	TGCAGTGCTAGTCCGGGCGCATCCTACAATGAGCAGTTCTTC
TRBJ2-7	TRBV4-2	TRBD2	-	CASSQALAGFDEQYF	TGTGCCAGCAGCCAAGCGCTAGCGGGTTTCGACGAGCAGTACTTC
TRBJ2-1	TRBV14	-	few	CASSQLMTRGNNEQFF	TGTGCCAGCAGCCAACTCATGACTAGAGGTAACAATGAGCAGTTCTTC